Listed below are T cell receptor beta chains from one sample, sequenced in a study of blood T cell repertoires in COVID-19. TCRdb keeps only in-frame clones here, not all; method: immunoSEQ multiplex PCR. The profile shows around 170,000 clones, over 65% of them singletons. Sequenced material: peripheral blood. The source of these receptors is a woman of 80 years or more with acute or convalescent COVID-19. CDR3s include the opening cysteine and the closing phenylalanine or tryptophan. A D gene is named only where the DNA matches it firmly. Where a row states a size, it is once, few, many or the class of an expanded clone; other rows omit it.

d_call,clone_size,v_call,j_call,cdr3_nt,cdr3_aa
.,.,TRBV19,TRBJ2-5,TGTGCCAGTAGTAATAGCGGCCAAGAGACCCAGTACTTC,CASSNSGQETQYF
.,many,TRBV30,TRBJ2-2,TGTGCCTGGAAGAGGTTTTTGGACACTGCGAACACCGGGGAGCTGTTTTTT,CAWKRFLDTANTGELFF
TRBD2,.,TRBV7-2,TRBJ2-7,TGTGCCAGCAGCTTATTACACAGCGGGAGCTCCTACGAGCAGTACTTC,CASSLLHSGSSYEQYF
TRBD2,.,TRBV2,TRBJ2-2,TGTGCCAGCGACGCGGGAGAGGTCGGGGAGCTGTTTTTT,CASDAGEVGELFF
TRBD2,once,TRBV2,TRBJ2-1,TGTGCCAGCAGTGTCCTAGCGGGGGATACCTACAATGAGCAGTTCTTC,CASSVLAGDTYNEQFF
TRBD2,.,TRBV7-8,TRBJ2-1,TGTGCCAGCCACCCCGGGGAACGGACATTCTCGGGGGGCAATGAGCAGTTCTTC,CASHPGERTFSGGNEQFF
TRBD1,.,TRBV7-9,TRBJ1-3,TGTGCCAGCAGCCCGTGGACAGGGAGGAGCACTGGAAACACCATATATTTT,CASSPWTGRSTGNTIYF
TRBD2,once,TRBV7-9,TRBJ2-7,TGTGCCAGCAGCTCTAGCGGGAGGGGGAACTACGAGCAGTACTTC,CASSSSGRGNYEQYF
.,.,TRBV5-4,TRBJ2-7,TGTGCCAGCAGCACGGGGGTCGTAAGCTCCTACGAGCAGTACTTC,CASSTGVVSSYEQYF
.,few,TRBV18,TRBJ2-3,TGTGCCAGCTCCCGCGACGCGGGAGATACGCAGTATTTT,CASSRDAGDTQYF
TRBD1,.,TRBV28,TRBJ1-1,TGTGCCAGCAGTTTATCGCAGGGGGCGCCCGGAGCTTTCTTT,CASSLSQGAPGAFF
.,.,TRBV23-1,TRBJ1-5,TGCGCCAGCAGTCAGGCGAGGAGGTTAAATCAGCCCCAGCATTTT,CASSQARRLNQPQHF
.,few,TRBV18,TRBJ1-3,TGTGCCAGCTCACCCACTATGATCATCGAAAACACCATATATTTT,CASSPTMIIENTIYF
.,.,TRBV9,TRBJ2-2,TGTGCCAGCAGCGTAGTGTTAAACACCGGGGAGCTGTTTTTT,CASSVVLNTGELFF
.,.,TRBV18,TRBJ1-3,TGTGCCAGCTCACCAGGAGCGGGGACTGGAAACACCATATATTTT,CASSPGAGTGNTIYF
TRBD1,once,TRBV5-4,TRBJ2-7,TGTGCCAGCAGCCTTACAGGGGCCGGCGGCGAGCAGTACTTC,CASSLTGAGGEQYF
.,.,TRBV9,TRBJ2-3,TGTGCCAGCAGCGTAGGTATAAGCACAGATACGCAGTATTTT,CASSVGISTDTQYF
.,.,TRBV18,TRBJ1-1,TGTGCCAGCTCACCATGGACCGGGACACCGAACACTGAAGCTTTCTTT,CASSPWTGTPNTEAFF
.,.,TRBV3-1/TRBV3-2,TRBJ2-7,TGTGCCAGCAGCCTGGGGGGAGCGAGATACGAGCAGTACTTC,CASSLGGARYEQYF
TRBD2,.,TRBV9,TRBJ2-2,TGTGCCAGCAGCGGGGTCGGACTAGCGGGACTTGGCACCGGGGAGCTGTTTTTT,CASSGVGLAGLGTGELFF
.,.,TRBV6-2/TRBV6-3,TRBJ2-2,TGTGCCAGCAGTTACTATAGCCAAGGGGAGCTGTTTTTT,CASSYYSQGELFF
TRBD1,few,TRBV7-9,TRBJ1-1,TGTGCCAGCAACCCACAGGGGGACACTGAAGCTTTCTTT,CASNPQGDTEAFF
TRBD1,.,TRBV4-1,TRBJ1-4,TGCGCCAGCAGCCGGGATACAGGGGCTCTTAATGAAAAACTGTTTTTT,CASSRDTGALNEKLFF
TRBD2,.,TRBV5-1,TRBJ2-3,TGCGCCAGCAGTCGCGGGAGAGGTGTAGATACGCAGTATTTT,CASSRGRGVDTQYF
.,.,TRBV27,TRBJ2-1,TGTGCCAGCAGCTTTTCGGGGGTTGGGGATGAGCAGTTCTTC,CASSFSGVGDEQFF
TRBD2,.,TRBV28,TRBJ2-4,TGTGCCAGCAATGGGGGGGGAAACATTCAGTACTTC,CASNGGGNIQYF
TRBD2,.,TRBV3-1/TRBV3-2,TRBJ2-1,TGTGCCAGCAGCCAACTAGCGGGTTTAAATGAGCAGTTCTTC,CASSQLAGLNEQFF
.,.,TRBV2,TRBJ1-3,TGTGCCAGCAGTGAAAGGGAATGGTCGGGGAACACCATATATTTT,CASSEREWSGNTIYF
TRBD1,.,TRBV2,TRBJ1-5,TGTGCCAGCAAATTACAGGGGGACAATCAGCCCCAGCATTTT,CASKLQGDNQPQHF
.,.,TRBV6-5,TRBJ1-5,TGTGCCAGCAGTTACCAAGAGCGTCAGCCCCAGCATTTT,CASSYQERQPQHF
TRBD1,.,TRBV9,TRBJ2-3,TGTGCCAGCAGCGCCGGGACAGGGTGGACAGATACGCAGTATTTT,CASSAGTGWTDTQYF
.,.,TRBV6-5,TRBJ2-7,TGTGCCAGCAGTATCCCACCAGGAGAGCAGTACTTC,CASSIPPGEQYF
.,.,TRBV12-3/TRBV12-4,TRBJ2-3,TGTGCCAGCAGTTTAATTGACTCGCAGTATTTT,CASSLIDSQYF
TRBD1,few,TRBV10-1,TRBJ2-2,TGCGCCAGCAGTGGACAGGGAGAGGGCGGGGAGCTGTTTTTT,CASSGQGEGGELFF
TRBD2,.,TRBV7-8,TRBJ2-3,TGTGCCAGCAGCCGACTAGCGGAGGATACGCAGTATTTT,CASSRLAEDTQYF
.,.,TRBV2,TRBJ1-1,TGTGCCAGCAGTGAGGGGGGAGGTGGCACTGAAGCTTTCTTT,CASSEGGGGTEAFF
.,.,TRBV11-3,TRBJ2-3,TGTGCCAGCAGAATCGACAGTCCGGGAGATACGCAGTATTTT,CASRIDSPGDTQYF
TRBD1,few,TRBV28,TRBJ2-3,TGTGCCAGCAGTTCTACCGGGACAGGGGAGGTGAATACGCAGTATTTT,CASSSTGTGEVNTQYF
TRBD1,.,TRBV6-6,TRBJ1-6,TGTGCCAGCAGTTACGGGACAGAGAATTCACCCCTCCACTTT,CASSYGTENSPLHF
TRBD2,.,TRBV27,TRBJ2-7,TGTGCCAGCAGGAGAACAGCGGGAGGGCTAATCTACGAGCAGTACTTC,CASRRTAGGLIYEQYF
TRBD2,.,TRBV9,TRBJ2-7,TGTGCCAGCAGCGTAGGGCTAGCGGGAGGCGGCTACGAGCAGTACTTC,CASSVGLAGGGYEQYF
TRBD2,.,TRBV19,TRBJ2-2,TGTGCCAGTAGTCTAGGACTAGCGGGAGGAGGGACCGGGGAGCTGTTTTTT,CASSLGLAGGGTGELFF
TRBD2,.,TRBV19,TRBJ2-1,TGTGCCAGTAGTAAGACTAGCGCCCTATACAATGAGCAGTTCTTC,CASSKTSALYNEQFF
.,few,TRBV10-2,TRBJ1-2,TGCGCCACCCTGGAGACCCCTAACTATGGCTACACCTTC,CATLETPNYGYTF
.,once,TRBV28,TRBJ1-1,TGTGCCAGCAGCCAGGGATCGACTGAAGCTTTCTTT,CASSQGSTEAFF
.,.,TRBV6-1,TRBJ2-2,TGTGCCAGCAGTGATGGCCAGTTCGGGGAGCTGTTTTTT,CASSDGQFGELFF
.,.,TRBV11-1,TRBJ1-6,TGTGCCAGCAGCTTTGCCGAGGGTGCCCTCCACTTT,CASSFAEGALHF
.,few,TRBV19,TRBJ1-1,TGTGCCAGTAAGACTGTTTCGAACACTGAAGCTTTCTTT,CASKTVSNTEAFF
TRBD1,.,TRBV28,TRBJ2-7,TGTGCCAGCAGCCGAGTGGGGACAGGTACGAGGGACCTTAGATCCTACGAGCAGTACTTC,CASSRVGTGTRDLRSYEQYF
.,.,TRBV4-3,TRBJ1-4,TGCGCCAGCAGCCTTTATTCGCCGGATGAAAAACTGTTTTTT,CASSLYSPDEKLFF
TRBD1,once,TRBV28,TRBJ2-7,TGTGCCAGCAGCCCAGCGGGACAGGGGGCCTACGAGCAGTACTTC,CASSPAGQGAYEQYF
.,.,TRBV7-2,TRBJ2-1,TGTGCCAGCAGTTTCCGGGACGGGAGCTACAATGAGCAGTTCTTC,CASSFRDGSYNEQFF
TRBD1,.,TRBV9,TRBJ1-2,TGTGCCAGCAGTCCTATCTCCGGTCTGACAGGGCAAAGGGGTGGCTACACCTTC,CASSPISGLTGQRGGYTF
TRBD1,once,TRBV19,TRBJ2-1,TGTGCCAGCTCGACAGGGGTCGACAATGAGCAGTTCTTC,CASSTGVDNEQFF
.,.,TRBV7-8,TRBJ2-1,TGTGCCAGCAGCTTAGTTAACCCCTCCAGCAATGAGCAGTTCTTC,CASSLVNPSSNEQFF
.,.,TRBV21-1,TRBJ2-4,TGTGCCAGACCGCTCCCAGGGGGGTGGTCCAAAAACATTCAGTACTTC,CARPLPGGWSKNIQYF
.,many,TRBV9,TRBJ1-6,TGTGCCAGCAGCGTAAATCCGACAGGCCTAAATTCACCCCTCCACTTT,CASSVNPTGLNSPLHF